The text below deals with one T cell receptor beta chain. This entry comes from a study of T cells in Graves' hyperthyroidism and ophthalmopathy. TCR beta CDR3 regions were amplified from RNA transcripts. The primer set for the first-round RT-PCR of the TCR CDR3 was HTBI. TCRdb used MiXCR to reprocess the multiplex PCR reads, holding one entry per CDR3 protein. The sample carries around 660,000 distinct CDR3 sequences, nearly 45% recorded once. V was cut by 10 bases and J by 3 bases, with 15 bases left in between. This CDR3 region has 14 residues. Germline CDR1 and CDR2: SNHLY and FYNNEI. Material for sequencing was peripheral blood or thyroid tissue (not recorded which). The source of this sequence is an adult man with Graves' disease, either hyperthyroidism or ophthalmopathy (not recorded which). This chain joins TRBV2 and TRBJ2-2; D is possibly TRBD1 or TRBD2 (5 bases each). The CDR3 nucleotides read TGTGCCACCTCGTGGGGGTTGGACACCGGGGAGCTGTTTTTT. It specifies CATSWGLDTGELFF.